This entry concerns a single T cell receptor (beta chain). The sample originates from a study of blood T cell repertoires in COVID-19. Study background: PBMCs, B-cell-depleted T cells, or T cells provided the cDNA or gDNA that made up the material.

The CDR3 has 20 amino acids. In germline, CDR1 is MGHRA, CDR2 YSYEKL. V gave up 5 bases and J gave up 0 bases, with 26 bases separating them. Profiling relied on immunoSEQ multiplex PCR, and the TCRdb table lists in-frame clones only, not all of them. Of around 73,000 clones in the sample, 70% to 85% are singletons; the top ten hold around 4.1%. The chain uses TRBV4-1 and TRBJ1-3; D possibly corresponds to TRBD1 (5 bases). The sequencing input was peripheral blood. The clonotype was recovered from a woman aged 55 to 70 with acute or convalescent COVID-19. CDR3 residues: CASSFEAPQTGTNSGNTIYF. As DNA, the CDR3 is TGCGCCAGCAGCTTCGAGGCCCCCCAAACCGGGACTAACTCTGGAAACACCATATATTTT.